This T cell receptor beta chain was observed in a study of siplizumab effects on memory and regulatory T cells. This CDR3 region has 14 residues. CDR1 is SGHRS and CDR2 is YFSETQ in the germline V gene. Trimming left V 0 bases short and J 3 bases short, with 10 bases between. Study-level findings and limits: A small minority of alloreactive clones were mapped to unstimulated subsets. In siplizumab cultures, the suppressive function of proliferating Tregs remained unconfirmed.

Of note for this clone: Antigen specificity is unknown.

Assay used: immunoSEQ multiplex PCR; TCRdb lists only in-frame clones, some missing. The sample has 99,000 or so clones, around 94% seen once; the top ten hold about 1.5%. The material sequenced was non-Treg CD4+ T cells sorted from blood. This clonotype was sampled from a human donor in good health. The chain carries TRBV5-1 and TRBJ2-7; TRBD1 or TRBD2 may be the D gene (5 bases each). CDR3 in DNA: TGCGCCAGCAGCTTGGGAGGGGAAGTCTACGAGCAGTACTTC. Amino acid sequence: CASSLGGEVYEQYF.